This TCR beta chain was sequenced for a study of cytomegalovirus exposure and HLA in healthy donors (dated by TCRdb to between 2016 and 2019). Broadly, across the study: According to an earlier analysis of 550 to 750 of the donors, some 180 million T cells yielded over 100 million unique TCR beta sequences and approximately 280 Gb of sequence data. An early release that covered fewer than 750 HLA-typed donors contained about 300 gigabases of sequencing data and about 93 million unique TCR sequences. The genetic ancestry cluster associated with self-reported Caucasian donors included around 76% of the 350 to 500 genotyped donors. The study was designed to test whether signatures of past pathogen exposure could be identified by cataloging public T cell receptors. The study profiled the T cell repertoires of around 700 subjects by immunosequencing and related them to cytomegalovirus serostatus. Along with the approximately 700-subject first cohort, a separate validation cohort of over a hundred different subjects was used. To predict cytomegalovirus infection status, the study brought together high-throughput TCR immunosequencing, statistical association of individual TCRs with disease status, and machine learning. A later analysis re-analyzed previously published TCR beta repertoires from approximately 670 donors and added high-resolution HLA genotyping to study TCR occurrence patterns. Rather than drawing on any new phenotypic data, the later analysis identified candidate immune exposures from TCR beta sequences and the way those sequences occurred across donors. An earlier analysis of 587 of the donors used high-throughput TCR beta sequencing to judge whether each TCR beta V gene segment behaved as functional or pseudogenic. Alongside the repertoire data, information on donor age, sex, ethnicity and CMV serostatus was compiled. A later genetic analysis used genome-wide SNP genotypes for about 60% of the roughly 670 donors, treating that subset as a discovery cohort. Every discovery cohort repertoire had been produced on one sequencing platform. Class I and class II HLA loci were covered by the typing at four-digit resolution. Typing coverage varied by locus: roughly 629-630 donors for A, B, C, DRB1 and DQB1; roughly 560 for DQA1; around 570 for DPA1; some 470 for DPB1. Several DR-DQ haplotypes were handled as single units for association and clustering because linkage in the cohort was strong. Across around 400 genotyped donors of the cohort, an average of roughly 250,000 unique TCR beta nucleotide sequences per donor were sequenced, and roughly a sixth of those sequences were non-productive.

The sample holds a few counts of this clone. Its recognized antigen is unknown. Within one base of it there is no much larger clone, and no base qualities were kept. The cohort comprised 550 to 700 healthy bone marrow donors. At the time of sampling, all cohort members were nominally healthy, though unrecorded immune exposures were likely present. The donor was CMV seronegative and was included in the group of about 350 seronegative cohort members. Each donor provided a peripheral blood sample, and peripheral blood mononuclear cells were used for TCR beta sequencing. Genomic DNA extraction from the blood cell samples was performed with the Qiagen DNeasy Blood Extraction Kit. The library was made by the immunoSEQ multiplex PCR assay. A mixture of 60 forward primers for TCR Vbeta segments and 13 reverse primers for TCR Jbeta segments was used in the multiplex PCR. The CDR3 region of rearranged TCR beta genes was amplified from genomic DNA with a multiplex PCR assay. On the Illumina HiSeq System, the amplified TCR beta libraries were sequenced as 87-base-pair reads. The original methods were these. A later analysis tallied roughly 76 million unique TCR beta chains across the roughly 610 repertoires, and approximately 12 million of those chains were shared by two or more donors. A nearest-neighbor algorithm error-corrected the raw reads and collapsed the reads into unique sequences, merging closely related sequences to remove PCR and sequencing errors. V, D and J gene segments were assigned by aligning CDR3 sequences to IMGT reference sequences. For a sequence to be retained, a match of at least six nucleotides was required to both a V gene segment and a J gene segment. A rearrangement was called productive if the CDR3 had no stop codons and remained in frame with V and J, and every other rearrangement was called non-productive. Following IMGT convention, CDR3 was defined as the stretch from the second conserved V-encoded cysteine to the conserved J-encoded phenylalanine. In an earlier analysis of 500 to 650 of the donors, sequences lacking an unambiguous match to a single V gene segment were excluded. In an earlier analysis of 587 of the donors, V segments were called functional above 56.7% productive rearrangements and were called segregating when the between-donor standard deviation exceeded 5%. A statistical classification framework was built to diagnose cytomegalovirus status from the catalog of TCR beta chain sequences. A later analysis assigned V and J genes by comparing TCR nucleotide sequences with IMGT/GENE-DB human TR gene sequences. Using the TCRdist pipeline, a later analysis assigned CDR3 sequences along with most-parsimonious VDJ recombination scenarios. In a later analysis, each TCR beta chain was defined by its CDR3 amino acid sequence together with its V-gene family, and reads lacking a unique V-gene family were excluded. As a way to deal with suspected cross-contamination and a sequencing artifact, a later analysis dropped over 550 nucleotide sequences that were highly shared and had low generation probability. For each public chain, a later analysis derived a clonal expansion index from normalized ranks of inferred template counts within each repertoire. In a later analysis, generation probabilities were computed using a VDJ recombination model fitted to out-of-frame rearrangements, and the results were checked against IGoR. Hypergeometric tests were used in a later analysis to score TCR-TCR, TCR-HLA and TCR-CMV co-occurrence, with a repertoire-size bias correction applied to the TCR pairs. In a later analysis, false discovery rates were estimated by permuting HLA or CMV assignments 20 times. A later analysis grouped co-occurring TCRs with DBSCAN, adding TCRdist sequence similarity when clustering within HLA-allele-positive subsets. Repertoires with fewer than 30,000 or more than 120,000 public chains, plus five repertoires with anomalous nucleotide sharing, were excluded from co-occurrence clustering. TCRdb mirrors the immuneACCESS table, restricted to in-frame sequences. Some clones are absent from its copies; in checked studies, under half trace to an unresolved V gene, and the reason for the others is unknown. That table gives V, J and clone size, and the DNA gave D and trimming. The sample table records 90,000 to 150,000 clones; around 79% of these occur just once. Together, the top ten hold roughly 1.5% of the sample.

V is cut back by 3 bases and J by 1 base, with 2 bases in the junction unmatched. The CDR3 holds 15 amino acids from the cysteine to the phenylalanine. The sequence is cut down to CDR3 DNA, 45 bases in frame from base 1. In the germline V gene, CDR1 corresponds to MRHNA and CDR2 to SNTAGT. Overall results and qualifications from the work: The classifier was reported to diagnose cytomegalovirus status with high specificity and sensitivity in both the original cohort and the validation cohort. When HLA alleles, especially DR and DQ, strongly co-occurred, TCR associations were difficult to assign to individual alleles. An earlier analysis of 587 of the donors showed that most TCR beta V segments appeared in productive rearrangements either about 90% or about 30% of the time, which broadly matched IMGT annotations. In a later genetic analysis, a missense DCLRE1C variant was associated with V-gene and J-gene trimming of TCR beta chains, and the association was replicated in an independent cohort. Several of the top co-occurrence clusters appeared to be linked to parvovirus B19, influenza, CMV and Epstein-Barr virus, according to a later analysis. Most CMV-associated TCR beta chains appeared to be HLA-restricted in a later analysis, and the HLA associations seemed to be driven largely by CMV exposure. It was suggested by the authors that the approach could potentially be generalized to other disease states and immunological phenotypes. In a later analysis, the rate of TCR association differed among HLA loci, with DRB1 alleles having the most associated TCRs and HLA-C alleles having the fewest. Because counts were too low, seventeen rarely observed V segments, including chromosome 9 orphons, were excluded from the earlier analysis of 587 of the donors. The study gave a list of more than 150 TCR beta chains associated with cytomegalovirus. A further reported finding was that TCR beta sequences accurately predicted the HLA-A and HLA-B alleles for most subjects in the first cohort. The presence/absence analyses assumed that sequencing depth was roughly uniform across donors, and that assumption may not be true. Because the 87-base-pair reads could not distinguish some IMGT-functional V segments, including TRBV6-2 and TRBV6-3, those segments were excluded. At a false discovery rate of 0.05, a later analysis linked roughly 17,000 TCR beta sequences to specific HLA alleles. This cohort had only TCR beta chains sequenced, and the lack of alpha or paired-chain data limited which features could be detected. Linkage disequilibrium might explain the correlated functional status among segregating V segments, but an unknown experimental factor could not be ruled out. The only immune exposure information available for the cohort was CMV serostatus. A cluster of highly shared sequence variants was judged likely to be a technical artifact of the sequencing pipeline. Because HLA typing was unavailable for some donors at each locus, only the typed subset was used in association tests. According to a later genetic analysis, donors in an Asian-associated ancestry cluster had fewer N-insertions in productive TCRs than the roughly 700-donor mean. Most TCR sequences were observed very rarely across donors, whereas some public TCRs were present in many individuals. In vitro tests confirmed that a few of the cytomegalovirus-associated TCR beta chains recognize cytomegalovirus antigens. Compared with equally common non-associated chains, HLA-associated TCR beta chains in a later analysis were more clonally expanded and had lower generation probabilities.

Sequenced sample: PBMCs. The V and J genes are TRBV6-4 and TRBJ2-3, and TRBD2 matches 9 of the central bases. The source is a woman younger than 30 in good health and CMV-seronegative. The nucleotides are TGTGCCAGCAGTGAGGAGCGGGGGGGCACAGATACGCAGTATTTT. It codes for CASSEERGGTDTQYF.